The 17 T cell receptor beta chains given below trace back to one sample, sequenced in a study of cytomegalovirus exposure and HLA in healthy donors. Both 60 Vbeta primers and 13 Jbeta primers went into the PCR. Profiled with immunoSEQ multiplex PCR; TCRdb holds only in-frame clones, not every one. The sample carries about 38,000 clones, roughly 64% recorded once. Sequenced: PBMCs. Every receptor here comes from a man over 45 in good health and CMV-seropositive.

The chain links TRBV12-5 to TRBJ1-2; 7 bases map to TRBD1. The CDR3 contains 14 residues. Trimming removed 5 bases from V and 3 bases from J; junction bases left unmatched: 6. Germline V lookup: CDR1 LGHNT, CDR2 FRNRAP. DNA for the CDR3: TGTGCTAGTGGTCTGACAGGGCGGTACTATGGCTACACCTTC. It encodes CASGLTGRYYGYTF.

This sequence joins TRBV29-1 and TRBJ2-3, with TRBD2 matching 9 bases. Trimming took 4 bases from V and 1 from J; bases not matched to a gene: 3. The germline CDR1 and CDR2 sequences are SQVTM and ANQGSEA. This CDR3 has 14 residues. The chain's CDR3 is CSVGPSGGTDTQYF. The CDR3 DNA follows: TGCAGCGTTGGACCTAGCGGGGGCACAGATACGCAGTATTTT.

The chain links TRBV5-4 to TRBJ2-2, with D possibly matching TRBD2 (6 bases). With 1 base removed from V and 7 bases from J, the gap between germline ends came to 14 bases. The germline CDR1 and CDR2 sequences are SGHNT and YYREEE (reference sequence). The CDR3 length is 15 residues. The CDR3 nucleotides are TGTGCCAGCAGCTTGAGGAGGGGAAGACTCGGGGAGCTGTTTTTT. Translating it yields CASSLRRGRLGELFF.

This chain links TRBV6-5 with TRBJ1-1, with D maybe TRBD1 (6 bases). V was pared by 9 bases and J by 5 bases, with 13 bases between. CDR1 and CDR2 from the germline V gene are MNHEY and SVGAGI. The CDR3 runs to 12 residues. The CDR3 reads CASSIGTTEAFF. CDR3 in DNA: TGTGCCAGTTCGATAGGGACAACTGAAGCTTTCTTT.

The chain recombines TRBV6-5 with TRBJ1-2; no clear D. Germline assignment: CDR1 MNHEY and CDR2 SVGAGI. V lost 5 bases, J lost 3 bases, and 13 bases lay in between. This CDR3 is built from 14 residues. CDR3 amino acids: CASSASPRDYGYTF. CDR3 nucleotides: TGTGCCAGCAGTGCCTCGCCGAGGGACTATGGCTACACCTTC.

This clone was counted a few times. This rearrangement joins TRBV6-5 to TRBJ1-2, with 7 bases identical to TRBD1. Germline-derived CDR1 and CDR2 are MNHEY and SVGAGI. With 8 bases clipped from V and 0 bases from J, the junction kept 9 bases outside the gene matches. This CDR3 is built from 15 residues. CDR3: CASRSNDRANYGYTF. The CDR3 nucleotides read TGTGCCAGCCGATCAAATGACAGGGCTAACTATGGCTACACCTTC.

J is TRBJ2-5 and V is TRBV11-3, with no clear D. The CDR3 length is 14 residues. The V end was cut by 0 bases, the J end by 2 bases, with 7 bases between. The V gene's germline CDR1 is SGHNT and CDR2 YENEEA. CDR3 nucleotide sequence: TGTGCCAGCAGCTTAGATCTCCTACAAGAGACCCAGTACTTC. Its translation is CASSLDLLQETQYF.

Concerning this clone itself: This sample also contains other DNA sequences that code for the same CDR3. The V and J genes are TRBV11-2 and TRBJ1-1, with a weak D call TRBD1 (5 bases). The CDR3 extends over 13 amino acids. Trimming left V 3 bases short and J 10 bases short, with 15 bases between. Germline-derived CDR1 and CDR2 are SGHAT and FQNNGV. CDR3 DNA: TGTGCCAGCAGCTTTAACAGGCATGTGGGAGCTTTCTTT. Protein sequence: CASSFNRHVGAFF. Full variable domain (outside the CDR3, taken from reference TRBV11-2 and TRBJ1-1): EAGVAQSPRYKIIEKRQSVAFWCNPISGHATLYWYQQILGQGPKLLIQFQNNGVVDDSQLPKDRFSAERLKGVDSTLKIQPAKLEDSAVYLCASSFNRHVGAFFGQGTRLTVV.

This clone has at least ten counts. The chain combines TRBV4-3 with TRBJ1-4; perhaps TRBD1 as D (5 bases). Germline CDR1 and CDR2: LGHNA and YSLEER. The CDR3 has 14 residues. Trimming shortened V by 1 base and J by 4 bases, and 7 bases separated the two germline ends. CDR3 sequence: CASSQGTNNEKLFF. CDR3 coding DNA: TGCGCCAGCAGCCAAGGGACAAATAATGAAAAACTGTTTTTT.

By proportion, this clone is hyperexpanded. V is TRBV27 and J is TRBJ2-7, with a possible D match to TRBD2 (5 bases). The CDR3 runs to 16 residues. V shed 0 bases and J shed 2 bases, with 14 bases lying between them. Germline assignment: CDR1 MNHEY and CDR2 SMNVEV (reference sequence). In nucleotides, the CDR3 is TGTGCCAGCAGTTTATCGGAGGTTTCGGCCGCCTACGAGCAGTACTTC. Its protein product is CASSLSEVSAAYEQYF.

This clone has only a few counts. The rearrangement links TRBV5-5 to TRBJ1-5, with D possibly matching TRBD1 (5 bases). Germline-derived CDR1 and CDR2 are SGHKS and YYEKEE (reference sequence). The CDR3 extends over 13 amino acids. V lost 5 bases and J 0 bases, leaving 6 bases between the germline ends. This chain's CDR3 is CASRGLSNQPQHF. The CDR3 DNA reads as TGTGCCAGCAGGGGGCTTAGCAATCAGCCCCAGCATTTT.

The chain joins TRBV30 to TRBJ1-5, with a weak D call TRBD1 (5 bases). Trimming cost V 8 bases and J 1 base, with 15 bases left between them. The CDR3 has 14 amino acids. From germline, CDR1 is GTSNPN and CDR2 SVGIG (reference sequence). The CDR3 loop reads CAGGWGLSNQPQHF. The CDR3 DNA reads TGTGCCGGGGGTTGGGGACTGAGCAATCAGCCCCAGCATTTT.

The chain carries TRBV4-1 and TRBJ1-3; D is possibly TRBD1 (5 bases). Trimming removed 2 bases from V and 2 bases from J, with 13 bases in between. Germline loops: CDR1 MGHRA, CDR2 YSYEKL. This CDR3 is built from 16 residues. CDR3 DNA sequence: TGCGCCAGCAGCCAATTAGGAGGGGTTGCTGGAAACACCATATATTTT. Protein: CASSQLGGVAGNTIYF.

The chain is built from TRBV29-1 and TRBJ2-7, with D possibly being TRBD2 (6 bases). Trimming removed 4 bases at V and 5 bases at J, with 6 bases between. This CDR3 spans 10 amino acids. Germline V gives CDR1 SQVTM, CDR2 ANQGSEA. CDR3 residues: CSVGGDEQYF. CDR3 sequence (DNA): TGCAGCGTTGGGGGGGACGAGCAGTACTTC.

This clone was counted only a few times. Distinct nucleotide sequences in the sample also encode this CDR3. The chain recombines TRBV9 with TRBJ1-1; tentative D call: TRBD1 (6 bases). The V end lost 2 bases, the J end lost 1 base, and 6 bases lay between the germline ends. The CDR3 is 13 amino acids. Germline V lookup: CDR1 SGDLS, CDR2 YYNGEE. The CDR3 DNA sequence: TGTGCCAGCAGCGTGACAGGGAACACTGAAGCTTTCTTT. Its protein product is CASSVTGNTEAFF. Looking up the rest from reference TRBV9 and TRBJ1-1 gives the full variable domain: DSGVTQTPKHLITATGQRVTLRCSPRSGDLSVYWYQQSLDQGLQFLIQYYNGEERAKGNILERFSAQQFPDLHSELNLSSLELGDSALYFCASSVTGNTEAFFGQGTRLTVV.

The CDR3 DNA follows: TGTGCCAGCAGCTCCCTACAGGGAAGGGTTACGAGCTCCTACGAGCAGTACTTC. Translation gives CASSSLQGRVTSSYEQYF. The V call is TRBV7-9, the J call TRBJ2-7; tentative D call: TRBD1 (6 bases). V gave up 4 bases and J gave up 0 bases, with 22 bases separating them. Per the germline V gene, CDR1 is SEHNR and CDR2 is FQNEAQ (reference sequence). There are 18 residues in the CDR3.

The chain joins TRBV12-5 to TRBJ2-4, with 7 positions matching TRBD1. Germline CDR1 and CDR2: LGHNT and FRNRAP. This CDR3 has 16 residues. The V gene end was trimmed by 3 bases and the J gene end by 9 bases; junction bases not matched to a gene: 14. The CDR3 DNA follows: TGTGCTAGTGGTTTACCGACCCCCGACAGGGCCGGCATTCAGTACTTC. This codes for CASGLPTPDRAGIQYF.